Below are 3 T cell receptor beta chains sequenced from a single sample in a study of early T cells in non-severe SARS-CoV-2 infection. In TCRdb, the 5' RACE reads were re-called with MiXCR into one record per CDR3 protein. This sample carries around 55,000 distinct CDR3 sequences, 9.5% to 15% of them seen once, and the ten largest clones take 3% to 4.5%. The sequenced sample consisted of whole blood. The receptors originated from an adult who was a healthcare worker with PCR-confirmed SARS-CoV-2 infection or an uninfected control (not recorded which).

V gene TRBV28 combines with J gene TRBJ2-7; D is perhaps TRBD2 (5 bases). This CDR3 spans 15 amino acids. The V gene's germline CDR1 is MDHEN and CDR2 SYDVKM. Trimming removed 6 bases at V and 1 base at J, with 16 bases between. This CDR3 reads CASSLWSGGSYEQYF. In DNA form, the CDR3 reads TGTGCCAGCAGCCTCTGGAGCGGCGGGTCCTACGAGCAGTACTTC.

The chain couples TRBV12-3 or TRBV12-4 to TRBJ1-1; the D is unclear. The germline V and J ends were trimmed by 1 base and 11 bases, with 11 bases remaining between them. The CDR3 is 12 residues long. CDR3 nucleotides: TGTGCCAGCAGTTTAGATCAACAGCAGGCTTTCTTT. Translation: CASSLDQQQAFF.

This clonotype was detected only a few times. The J gene is TRBJ2-1, the V gene TRBV6-2 or TRBV6-3; D call uncertain. V was trimmed by 0 bases and J by 4 bases, leaving 10 bases between them. The germline V gene encodes CDR1 MNHEY and CDR2 SVGEGT. CDR3 length equals 15 residues. CDR3 sequence: CASSYSNWNYNEQFF. DNA for the CDR3: TGTGCCAGCAGTTACTCGAACTGGAATTACAATGAGCAGTTCTTC.